Below, one T cell receptor beta chain is given with its context. These data belong to a study of human T cells and chemical hapten exposure. TCRdb re-called the 5' RACE reads with MiXCR, one entry per CDR3 protein. The sample has about 140,000 distinct CDR3 sequences; about 4% are singletons. Total RNA was extracted from unfractionated whole blood. The germline V gene encodes CDR1 SQVTM and CDR2 ANQGSEA. CDR3 length: 14 amino acids. With 7 bases clipped from V and 3 bases from J, the junction kept 9 bases outside the gene matches. J is TRBJ2-3 and V is TRBV29-1, with 8 positions matching TRBD1. This sequence was found in a female donor in good health. CDR3 DNA: TGCAGCGAAGGCAGGGGGCGCGGGACAGATACGCAGTATTTT. This sequence encodes CSEGRGRGTDTQYF.